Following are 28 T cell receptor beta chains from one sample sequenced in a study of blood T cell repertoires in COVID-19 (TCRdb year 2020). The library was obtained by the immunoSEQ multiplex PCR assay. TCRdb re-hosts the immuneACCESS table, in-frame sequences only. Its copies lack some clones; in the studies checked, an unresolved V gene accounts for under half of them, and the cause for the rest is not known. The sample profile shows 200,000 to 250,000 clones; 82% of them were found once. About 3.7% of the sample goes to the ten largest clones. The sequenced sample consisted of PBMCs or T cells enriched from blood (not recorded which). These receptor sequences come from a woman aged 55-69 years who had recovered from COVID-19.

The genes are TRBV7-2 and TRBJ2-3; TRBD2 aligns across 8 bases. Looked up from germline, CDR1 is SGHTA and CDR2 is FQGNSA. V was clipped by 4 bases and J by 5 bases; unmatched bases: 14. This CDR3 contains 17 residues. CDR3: CASSSAAGRGAIDTQYF. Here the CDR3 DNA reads TGTGCCAGCAGCTCCGCGGCAGGGCGGGGGGCAATAGATACGCAGTATTTT.

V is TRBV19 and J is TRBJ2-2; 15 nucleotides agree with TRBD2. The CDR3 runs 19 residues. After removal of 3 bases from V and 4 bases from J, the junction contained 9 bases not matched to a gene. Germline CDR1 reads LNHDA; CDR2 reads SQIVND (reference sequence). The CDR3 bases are TGTGCCAGTAGTATGCGAGGACTAGCGGGAGGGCCTGGCACCGGGGAGCTGTTTTTT. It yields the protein CASSMRGLAGGPGTGELFF.

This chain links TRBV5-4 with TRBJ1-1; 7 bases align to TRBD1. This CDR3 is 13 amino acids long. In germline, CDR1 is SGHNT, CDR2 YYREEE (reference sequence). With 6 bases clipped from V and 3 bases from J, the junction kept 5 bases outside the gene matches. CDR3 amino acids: CASTVDRDTEAFF. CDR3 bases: TGTGCCAGCACCGTAGACAGGGACACTGAAGCTTTCTTT.

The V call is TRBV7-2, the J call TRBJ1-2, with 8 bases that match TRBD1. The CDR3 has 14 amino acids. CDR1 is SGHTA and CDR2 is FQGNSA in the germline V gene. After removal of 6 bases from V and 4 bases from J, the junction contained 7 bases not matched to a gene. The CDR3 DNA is TGTGCCAGCAGTCCCGGACAGGGCTTCTATGGCTACACCTTC. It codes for CASSPGQGFYGYTF.

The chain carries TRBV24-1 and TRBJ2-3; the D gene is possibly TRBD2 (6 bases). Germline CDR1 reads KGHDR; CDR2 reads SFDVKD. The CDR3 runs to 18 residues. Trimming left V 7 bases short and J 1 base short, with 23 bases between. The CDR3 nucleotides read TGTGCCACCAGACCTCTCGGGTGGCTAGCGAGCTGCACAGATACGCAGTATTTT. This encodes CATRPLGWLASCTDTQYF.

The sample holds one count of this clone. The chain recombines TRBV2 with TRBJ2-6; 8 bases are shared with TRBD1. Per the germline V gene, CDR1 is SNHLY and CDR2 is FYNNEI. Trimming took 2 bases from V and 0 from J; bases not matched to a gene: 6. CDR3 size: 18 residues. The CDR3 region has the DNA TGTGCCAGCAGTGAAAGGGGACAGGCGTTCTCTGGGGCCAACGTCCTGACTTTC. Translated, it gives CASSERGQAFSGANVLTF.

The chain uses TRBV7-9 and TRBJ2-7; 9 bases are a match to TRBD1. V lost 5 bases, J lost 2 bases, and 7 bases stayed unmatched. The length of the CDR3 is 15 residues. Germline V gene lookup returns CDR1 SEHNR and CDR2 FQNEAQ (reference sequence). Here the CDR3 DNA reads TGTGCCAGCAGCCCAACGACAGGGGGTACCTACGAGCAGTACTTC. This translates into CASSPTTGGTYEQYF.

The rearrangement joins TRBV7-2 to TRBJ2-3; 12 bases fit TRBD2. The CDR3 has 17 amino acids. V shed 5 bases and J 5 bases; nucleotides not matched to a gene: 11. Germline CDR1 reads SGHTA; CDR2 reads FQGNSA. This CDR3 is CASSRLAGGQVRDTQYF. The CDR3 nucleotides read TGTGCCAGCAGCCGGCTAGCGGGGGGGCAGGTGAGAGATACGCAGTATTTT. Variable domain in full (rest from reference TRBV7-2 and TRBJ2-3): GAGVSQSPSNKVTEKGKDVELRCDPISGHTALYWYRQSLGQGLEFLIYFQGNSAPDKSGLPSDRFSAERTGGSVSTLTIQRTQQEDSAVYLCASSRLAGGQVRDTQYFGPGTRLTVL.

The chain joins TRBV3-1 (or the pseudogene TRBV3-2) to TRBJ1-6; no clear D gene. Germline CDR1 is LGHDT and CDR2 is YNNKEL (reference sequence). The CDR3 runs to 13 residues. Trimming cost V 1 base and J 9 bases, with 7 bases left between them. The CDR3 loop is CASSQAISSPLHF. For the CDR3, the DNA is TGTGCCAGCAGCCAAGCGATCAGTTCACCCCTCCACTTT.

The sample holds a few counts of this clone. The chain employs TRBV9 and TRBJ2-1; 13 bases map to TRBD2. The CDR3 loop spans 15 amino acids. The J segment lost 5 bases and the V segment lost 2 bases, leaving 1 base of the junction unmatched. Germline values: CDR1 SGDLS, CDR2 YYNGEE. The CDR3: CASSVTSGGHNEQFF. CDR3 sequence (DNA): TGTGCCAGCAGCGTGACTAGCGGGGGGCACAATGAGCAGTTCTTC.

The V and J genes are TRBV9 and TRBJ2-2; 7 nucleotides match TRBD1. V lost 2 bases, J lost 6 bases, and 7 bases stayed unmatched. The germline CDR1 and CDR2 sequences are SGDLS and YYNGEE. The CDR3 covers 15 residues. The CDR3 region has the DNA TGTGCCAGCAGCGTGGGTACAGGGGTTGCCGGGGAGCTGTTTTTT. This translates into CASSVGTGVAGELFF.

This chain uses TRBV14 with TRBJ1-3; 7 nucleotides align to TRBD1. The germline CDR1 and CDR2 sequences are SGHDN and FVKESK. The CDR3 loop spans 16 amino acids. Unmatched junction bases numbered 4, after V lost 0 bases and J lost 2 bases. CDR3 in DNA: TGTGCCAGCAGCCAAGACCTCACAGGGGCTGGAAACACCATATATTTT. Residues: CASSQDLTGAGNTIYF.

CDR3 DNA: TGTGCCAGCAGCCGTCGACTAGCGGGAAGCACAGATACGCAGTATTTT. Translation: CASSRRLAGSTDTQYF. The V call is TRBV27, the J call TRBJ2-3; 11 bases match TRBD2. Germline CDR1 is MNHEY and CDR2 is SMNVEV (reference sequence). Trimming cost V 6 bases and J 0 bases; bases outside gene matches: 5. CDR3 size: 16 residues.

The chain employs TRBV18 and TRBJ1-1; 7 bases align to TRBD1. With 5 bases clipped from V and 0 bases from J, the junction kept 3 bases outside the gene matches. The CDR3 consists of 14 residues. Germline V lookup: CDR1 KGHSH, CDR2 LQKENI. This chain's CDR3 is CASSEDRMNTEAFF. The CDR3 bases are TGTGCCAGCTCAGAGGACAGGATGAACACTGAAGCTTTCTTT.

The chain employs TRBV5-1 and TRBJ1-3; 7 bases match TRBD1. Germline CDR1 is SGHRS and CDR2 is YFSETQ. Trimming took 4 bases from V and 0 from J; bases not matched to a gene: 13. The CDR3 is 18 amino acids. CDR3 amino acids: CASSLVVNQGGSGNTIYF. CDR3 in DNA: TGCGCCAGCAGCCTGGTTGTCAACCAGGGGGGCTCTGGAAACACCATATATTTT.

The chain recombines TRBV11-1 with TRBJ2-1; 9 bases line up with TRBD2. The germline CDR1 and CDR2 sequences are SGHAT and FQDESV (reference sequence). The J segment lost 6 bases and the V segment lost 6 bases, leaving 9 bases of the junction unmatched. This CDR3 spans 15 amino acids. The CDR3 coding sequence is TGTGCCAGCAGTTCTCAGCGGGGGGAACTCAATGAGCAGTTCTTC. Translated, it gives CASSSQRGELNEQFF.

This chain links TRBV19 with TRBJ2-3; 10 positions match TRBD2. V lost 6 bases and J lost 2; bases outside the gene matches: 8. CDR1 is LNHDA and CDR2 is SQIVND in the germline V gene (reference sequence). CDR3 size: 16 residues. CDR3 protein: CASRPWTSGPTDTQYF. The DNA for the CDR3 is TGTGCCAGTAGGCCCTGGACTAGCGGTCCCACAGATACGCAGTATTTT.

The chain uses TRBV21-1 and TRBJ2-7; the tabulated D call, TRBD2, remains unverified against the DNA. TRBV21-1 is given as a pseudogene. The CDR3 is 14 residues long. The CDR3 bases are TGTGCCATCCAGCAAGGGACTTCTCTCTACGAGCAGTACTTC. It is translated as CAIQQGTSLYEQYF.

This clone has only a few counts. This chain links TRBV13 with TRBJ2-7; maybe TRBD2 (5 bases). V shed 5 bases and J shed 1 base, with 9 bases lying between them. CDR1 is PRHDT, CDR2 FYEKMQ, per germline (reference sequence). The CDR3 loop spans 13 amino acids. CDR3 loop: CASSPPGSYEQYF. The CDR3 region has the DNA TGTGCCAGCAGCCCCCCGGGGTCCTACGAGCAGTACTTC.

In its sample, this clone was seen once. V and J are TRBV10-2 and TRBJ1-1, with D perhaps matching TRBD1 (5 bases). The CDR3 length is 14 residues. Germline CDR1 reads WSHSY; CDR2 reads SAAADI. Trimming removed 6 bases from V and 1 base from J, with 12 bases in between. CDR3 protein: CASRSDTKNTEAFF. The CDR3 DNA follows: TGCGCCAGCAGATCGGACACAAAGAACACTGAAGCTTTCTTT.

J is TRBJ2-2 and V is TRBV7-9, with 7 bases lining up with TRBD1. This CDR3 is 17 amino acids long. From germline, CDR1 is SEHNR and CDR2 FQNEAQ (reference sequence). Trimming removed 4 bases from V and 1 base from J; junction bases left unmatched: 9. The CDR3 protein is CASSSEQGMKNTGELFF. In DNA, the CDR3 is TGTGCCAGCAGCTCAGAACAGGGGATGAAGAACACCGGGGAGCTGTTTTTT.

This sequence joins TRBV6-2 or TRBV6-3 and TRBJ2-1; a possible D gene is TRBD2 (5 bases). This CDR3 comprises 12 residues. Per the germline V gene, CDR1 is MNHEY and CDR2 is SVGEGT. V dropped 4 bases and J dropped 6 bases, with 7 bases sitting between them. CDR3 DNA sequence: TGTGCCAGCAGTTTAGAGGGCAATGAGCAGTTCTTC. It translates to CASSLEGNEQFF.

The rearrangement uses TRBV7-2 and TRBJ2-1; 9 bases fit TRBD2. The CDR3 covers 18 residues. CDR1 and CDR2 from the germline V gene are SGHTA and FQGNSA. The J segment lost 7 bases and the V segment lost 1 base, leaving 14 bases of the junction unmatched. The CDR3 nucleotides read TGTGCCAGCAGCTTAGACGGGGCGGGGGGACTAGCTAGGAATGAGCAGTTCTTC. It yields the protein CASSLDGAGGLARNEQFF.

The CDR3 loop is CASSEPRDSGNTIYF. The CDR3 nucleotides are TGTGCCAGCAGTGAACCGCGGGACTCTGGAAACACCATATATTTT. This chain connects TRBV25-1 to TRBJ1-3; no reliable D call. Germline CDR1 and CDR2: MGHDK and SYGVNS. Trimming pared 2 bases from V and 0 bases from J, leaving 8 bases between. This CDR3 region has 15 residues. The whole variable domain, remainder taken from reference TRBV25-1 and TRBJ1-3, is EADIYQTPRYLVIGTGKKITLECSQTMGHDKMYWYQQDPGMELHLIHYSYGVNSTEKGDLSSESTVSRIRTEHFPLTLESARPSHTSQYLCASSEPRDSGNTIYFGEGSWLTVV.

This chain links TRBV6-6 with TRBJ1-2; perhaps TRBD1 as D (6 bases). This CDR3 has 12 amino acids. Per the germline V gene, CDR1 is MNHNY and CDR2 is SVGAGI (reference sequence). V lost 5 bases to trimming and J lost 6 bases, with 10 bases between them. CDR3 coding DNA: TGTGCCAGCAGTATAGGGACACATGGCTACACCTTC. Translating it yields CASSIGTHGYTF.

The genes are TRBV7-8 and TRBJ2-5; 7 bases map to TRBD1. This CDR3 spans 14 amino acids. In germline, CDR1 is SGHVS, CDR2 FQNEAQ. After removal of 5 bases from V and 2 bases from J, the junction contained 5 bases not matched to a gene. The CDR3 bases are TGTGCCAGCAGCGCCACAGGGGCTCAAGAGACCCAGTACTTC. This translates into CASSATGAQETQYF.

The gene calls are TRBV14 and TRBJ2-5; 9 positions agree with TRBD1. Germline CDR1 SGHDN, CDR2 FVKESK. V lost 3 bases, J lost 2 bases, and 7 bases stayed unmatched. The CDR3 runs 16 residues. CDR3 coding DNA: TGTGCCAGCAGCCATACACAGGGGGCTTTACAAGAGACCCAGTACTTC. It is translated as CASSHTQGALQETQYF.

The CDR3 loop is CAISEGQGARTEAFF. The CDR3, as DNA: TGTGCCATCAGTGAAGGACAGGGGGCGCGGACTGAAGCTTTCTTT. J is TRBJ1-1 and V is TRBV10-3; 11 positions match TRBD1. With 3 bases clipped from V and 5 bases from J, the junction kept 5 bases outside the gene matches. Germline-derived CDR1 and CDR2 are ENHRY and SYGVKD. The CDR3 extends over 15 amino acids.